This TCR beta chain was identified in a study of CXCR3-negative and CXCR3-positive naive CD8 T cells. CDR3 length: 15 residues. Study-wide findings and caveats: Memory, not naive, CXCR3-negative and CXCR3-positive cells differed in TRBV-TRBJ usage. For the naive subsets, surface CD5 was similar, and TCR strength was inferred from TRB CDR3 properties. Fresh PBMCs served for most assays, and CXCR3 expression fell partially after cryopreservation.

Researchers reported sorting every CD8+ T cell subset in triplicate, around 300,000 cells per sort. About this clonotype: The target antigen is unknown.

In preparing the TRB cDNA libraries, 5' RACE with UMI labels was used. One entry per CDR3 protein, without DNA, is what TCRdb gives after re-calling the 5' RACE reads. The table for this sample gives tens of thousands of distinct CDR3 sequences. The sequenced sample was memory CD8+ T cells from blood. The V call is TRBV12-3 or TRBV12-4, the J call TRBJ1-2. This receptor was taken from a human donor in good health. Some clones in this sample may be carry-over from other donors' samples. The CDR3 is CASGVGNLANYGYTF.